The 21 T cell receptor beta chains presented below share a single source sample, sequenced in a study of shared clonotypes between healthy human individuals. The assay was immunoSEQ multiplex PCR, and TCRdb's table has in-frame clones only and misses some. This table holds under 700,000 clones, 85% to 95% found once. CD8 cells classed as naive were CD45RO-negative and positively selected for CCR7, excluding terminally differentiated effector memory CD45RA+ cells. Sample: naive CD8+ T cells sorted from blood. The receptors were gathered from a young woman in good health.

The J gene is TRBJ2-1, the V gene TRBV5-1; D remains unclear. In germline, CDR1 is SGHRS, CDR2 YFSETQ. The CDR3 runs to 15 residues. Trimming left V 0 bases short and J 3 bases short, with 10 bases between. CDR3 in DNA: TGCGCCAGCAGCTTGGACCAGGACCGCTACAATGAGCAGTTCTTC. Its protein is CASSLDQDRYNEQFF.

This rearrangement joins TRBV15 to TRBJ2-1, with 14 bases lining up with TRBD2. V dropped 3 bases and J dropped 8; count of bases not matched to a gene: 6. This CDR3 comprises 16 residues. Germline loops: CDR1 LNHNV, CDR2 YYDKDF (reference sequence). In DNA form, the CDR3 reads TGTGCCACCAGCAGCAGACTAGCGGGAGGGCGGGATGAGCAGTTCTTC. It is translated as CATSSRLAGGRDEQFF.

The chain is built from TRBV19 and TRBJ1-4; tentatively, D is TRBD1 (6 bases). The germline CDR1 and CDR2 sequences are LNHDA and SQIVND (reference sequence). The V end lost 3 bases, the J end lost 2 bases, and 13 bases lay between the germline ends. This CDR3 contains 16 residues. In DNA form, the CDR3 reads TGTGCCAGTAGTATCGAGGGGGTTGCGACTAATGAAAAACTGTTTTTT. Protein: CASSIEGVATNEKLFF.

The chain is built from TRBV11-2 and TRBJ2-3; 11 nucleotides match TRBD2. Germline V lookup: CDR1 SGHAT, CDR2 FQNNGV. The CDR3 runs 15 residues. The ends lost 5 bases at V and 6 bases at J; junction bases unmatched: 7. The CDR3 DNA is TGTGCCAGCAGCCCCACTAGCGGGAGTTTGGATACGCAGTATTTT. Translation gives CASSPTSGSLDTQYF.

This chain's CDR3 is CASSVQGVTNEKLFF. DNA of the CDR3: TGTGCCAGCAGCGTTCAGGGGGTTACTAATGAAAAACTGTTTTTT. V is TRBV7-9 and J is TRBJ1-4; 7 positions agree with TRBD1. V was pared by 5 bases and J by 2 bases, with 5 bases of the junction left unmatched. CDR1 and CDR2 (germline): SEHNR, FQNEAQ (reference sequence). This CDR3 is built from 15 residues.

The chain has TRBV18 and TRBJ2-7; TRBD1 might be the D (6 bases). CDR1 is KGHSH and CDR2 is LQKENI in the germline V gene. This CDR3 spans 12 amino acids. V lost 5 bases and J lost 6, with 11 bases in between. The DNA of the CDR3 is TGTGCCAGCTCATCTGACAGGCGCGAGCAGTACTTC. As protein: CASSSDRREQYF.

V gene TRBV5-1 combines with J gene TRBJ2-1, with 7 positions matching TRBD1. Trimming took 0 bases from V and 3 from J; bases not matched to a gene: 6. Germline V gene lookup returns CDR1 SGHRS and CDR2 YFSETQ. The CDR3 covers 16 residues. The chain's CDR3 is CASSLDVGGFYNEQFF. DNA of the CDR3: TGCGCCAGCAGCTTGGATGTAGGGGGCTTCTACAATGAGCAGTTCTTC.

This clone was counted a single time. The J gene is TRBJ2-5, the V gene TRBV19; possible D gene TRBD2, 5 bases. The DNA end is more similar to TRBJ2-7, so the J call may be wrong. The germline V gene has CDR1 LNHDA and CDR2 SQIVND (reference sequence). The CDR3 spans 15 residues. The CDR3 loop reads CASSITPDGTYEQYF. The DNA for the CDR3 is TGTGCCAGTAGTATAACTCCCGACGGGACCTACGAGCAGTACTTC.

J is TRBJ1-1 and V is TRBV10-3, with TRBD1 identical over 7 bases. V trimming: 7 bases; J trimming: 1 base; junction bases outside the gene matches: 6. Germline values: CDR1 ENHRY, CDR2 SYGVKD. CDR3 length equals 14 residues. CDR3 in amino acids: CAINKQGTNTEAFF. The DNA for the CDR3 is TGTGCCATCAACAAACAGGGGACGAACACTGAAGCTTTCTTT.

This clone occurred once. The chain carries TRBV6-6 and TRBJ2-7; TRBD1 might be the D (6 bases). The length of the CDR3 is 14 residues. CDR1 MNHNY and CDR2 SVGAGI come from the germline V gene (reference sequence). V was cut by 0 bases and J by 3 bases, with 9 bases left in between. In DNA, the CDR3 is TGTGCCAGCAGTTACTCCGGACAGAACTACGAGCAGTACTTC. Its translation is CASSYSGQNYEQYF.

This clone was seen once. The CDR3 DNA follows: TGTGCCAGCAGCTGGACAGACCTCCCAACTAATGAAAAACTGTTTTTT. Amino acid sequence: CASSWTDLPTNEKLFF. V usage is TRBV5-8 and J usage is TRBJ1-4; weak D call: TRBD1 (6 bases). The CDR3 length is 16 residues. With 3 bases removed from V and 0 bases from J, the gap between germline ends came to 12 bases. CDR1 and CDR2 from the germline V gene are SGHTS and YDEGEE.

The V gene is TRBV13, the J gene TRBJ1-2, with D uncertain. Germline CDR1 is PRHDT and CDR2 is FYEKMQ (reference sequence). The ends were cut back, 5 bases at V and 5 bases at J, with 18 bases in the middle. The CDR3 sequence is 15 residues long. CDR3 in amino acids: CASSTRGGQMYGYTF. In DNA form, the CDR3 reads TGTGCCAGCAGCACCCGGGGAGGGCAGATGTATGGCTACACCTTC.

V is TRBV19 and J is TRBJ2-7; the D gene is possibly TRBD2 (6 bases). Germline values: CDR1 LNHDA, CDR2 SQIVND (reference sequence). V dropped 5 bases and J dropped 2 bases, with 13 bases sitting between them. The CDR3 is 14 residues long. The CDR3 region is CASSVIPGAYEQYF. The CDR3 DNA sequence: TGTGCCAGTAGTGTCATCCCGGGGGCCTACGAGCAGTACTTC.

This sequence joins TRBV27 and TRBJ1-4, with D hard to call. There are 14 residues in the CDR3. Trimming stripped 3 bases from V and 10 bases from J, with 15 bases between. CDR1 is MNHEY, CDR2 SMNVEV, per germline (reference sequence). DNA for the CDR3: TGTGCCAGCAGTTTGGCCCTAGGAGGTGGAAAACTGTTTTTT. Its protein is CASSLALGGGKLFF. The variable domain in full, completed from reference TRBV27 and TRBJ1-4, reads EAQVTQNPRYLITVTGKKLTVTCSQNMNHEYMSWYRQDPGLGLRQIYYSMNVEVTDKGDVPEGYKVSRKEKRNFPLILESPSPNQTSLYFCASSLALGGGKLFFGSGTQLSVL.

The chain couples TRBV7-9 to TRBJ2-7; a weak D match, TRBD1 (6 bases). The V and J ends lost 4 bases and 6 bases respectively, with 16 bases between them. Germline V gives CDR1 SEHNR, CDR2 FQNEAQ (reference sequence). This CDR3 region has 14 residues. CDR3 coding DNA: TGTGCCAGCAGCTCCCCAGGGGTTGCGAGCGAGCAGTACTTC. Its translation is CASSSPGVASEQYF.

The chain employs TRBV27 and TRBJ2-7; D not resolved. Germline V gene sequence: CDR1 MNHEY, CDR2 SMNVEV (reference sequence). The CDR3 loop spans 13 amino acids. V was shortened by 3 bases and J by 2 bases, with 8 bases between the two germline ends. The CDR3 protein is CASSFHKTYEQYF. CDR3 nucleotides: TGTGCCAGCAGTTTCCACAAGACCTACGAGCAGTACTTC.

The rearrangement links TRBV28 to TRBJ1-1, with D unclear. There are 15 residues in the CDR3. V shed 1 base and J shed 8 bases, with 17 bases lying between them. Germline V gene data show CDR1 as MDHEN and CDR2 as SYDVKM. CDR3 sequence reads: CASSLYGDGATEAFF. CDR3 nucleotide sequence: TGTGCCAGCAGTTTATACGGGGATGGTGCCACCGAAGCTTTCTTT.

The chain is built from TRBV11-2 and TRBJ2-7; D is undetermined. The germline V gene encodes CDR1 SGHAT and CDR2 FQNNGV. The length of the CDR3 is 15 residues. The V end lost 5 bases, the J end lost 2 bases, and 16 bases lay between the germline ends. The CDR3 region has the DNA TGTGCCAGCAGCATTGTAGTGTTGGGCCCCTACGAGCAGTACTTC. Protein sequence: CASSIVVLGPYEQYF.

The rearrangement uses TRBV5-1 and TRBJ2-7, with D possibly matching TRBD1 (6 bases). Trimming removed 3 bases from V and 5 bases from J, with 15 bases in between. CDR1 and CDR2 from the germline V gene are SGHRS and YFSETQ. The CDR3 extends over 14 amino acids. This chain's CDR3 is CASSSTGWGNEQYF. CDR3 DNA: TGCGCCAGCAGCTCTACAGGGTGGGGGAACGAGCAGTACTTC. The full variable domain, its missing parts supplied by reference TRBV5-1 and TRBJ2-7, is KAGVTQTPRYLIKTRGQQVTLSCSPISGHRSVSWYQQTPGQGLQFLFEYFSETQRNKGNFPGRFSGRQFSNSRSEMNVSTLELGDSALYLCASSSTGWGNEQYFGPGTRLTVT.

This chain links TRBV29-1 with TRBJ1-3; D might be TRBD1 (5 bases). Germline lookup yields CDR1 SQVTM and CDR2 ANQGSEA. The CDR3 extends over 12 amino acids. Deletions cut 5 bases from V and 4 bases from J, with 9 bases between. The chain's CDR3 is CSVRRTGNTIYF. The DNA for the CDR3 is TGCAGCGTTCGACGGACAGGAAACACCATATATTTT.

This chain uses TRBV28 with TRBJ2-1, with 9 bases matching TRBD2. Looked up from germline, CDR1 is MDHEN and CDR2 is SYDVKM. The junction had 2 bases not matched to a gene; V was cut back by 5 bases and J by 9 bases. This CDR3 is 12 amino acids long. As DNA, the CDR3 is TGTGCCAGCAGTACGACTAGCGGTGAGCAGTTCTTC. Translating gives CASSTTSGEQFF.